This entry lists 15 T cell receptor beta chains sequenced from one sample in a study of cytomegalovirus exposure and HLA in healthy donors. The study ran its PCR with 60 Vbeta and 13 Jbeta primers. Only in-frame clones appear in the TCRdb table, and some are missing; sequencing was by immunoSEQ multiplex PCR. Of about 140,000 clones listed, over 70% are singletons. Material: PBMCs. The receptors originated from a woman between 40 and 55 years old in good health and CMV-seronegative.

This rearrangement joins TRBV4-2 to TRBJ2-1; TRBD2 matches at 10 bases. Trimming at V came to 3 bases and at J to 6 bases, leaving 11 bases not matched to a gene. The CDR3 is made up of 17 amino acids. Germline V gene lookup returns CDR1 LGHNA and CDR2 YNFKEQ. DNA for the CDR3: TGTGCCAGCAGCCAGGCCCGGGGGGAGCGGGGGGGCAATGAGCAGTTCTTC. It is translated as CASSQARGERGGNEQFF.

This clone was picked up one time. The rearrangement joins TRBV4-3 to TRBJ2-6; 7 bases agree with TRBD1. V shed 4 bases, J shed 0 bases, and the junction held 3 bases outside the gene matches. The CDR3 sequence is 16 residues long. Germline lookup yields CDR1 LGHNA and CDR2 YSLEER. The CDR3: CASSLGQSSGANVLTF. For the CDR3, the DNA is TGCGCCAGCAGCCTGGGACAGAGCTCTGGGGCCAACGTCCTGACTTTC.

This sequence joins TRBV7-2 and TRBJ1-6, with TRBD1 identical over 7 bases. The CDR3 sequence is 15 residues long. Looked up from germline, CDR1 is SGHTA and CDR2 is FQGNSA. J gave up 12 bases and V 7 bases, and 15 bases lay outside the gene matches. Written as DNA, the CDR3 is TGTGCCAGCATCCCGACGGGGACAGCGAGTCAACCCCTCCACTTT. Translation gives CASIPTGTASQPLHF.

The V gene is TRBV18, the J gene TRBJ1-6; 8 bases are shared with TRBD1. The ends lost 6 bases at V and 5 bases at J; junction bases unmatched: 9. The V gene's germline CDR1 is KGHSH and CDR2 LQKENI. This CDR3 comprises 16 residues. In DNA, the CDR3 is TGTGCCAGCTCTCGATTAGGACAGGGAGATAATTCACCCCTCCACTTT. Translated, it gives CASSRLGQGDNSPLHF.

The chain's CDR3 is CASSPPGQGKVNEQFF. CDR3 DNA: TGTGCCAGCAGCCCACCGGGACAGGGTAAGGTCAATGAGCAGTTCTTC. The chain carries TRBV7-9 and TRBJ2-1; 9 nucleotides line up with TRBD1. From germline, CDR1 is SEHNR and CDR2 FQNEAQ (reference sequence). This CDR3 has 16 amino acids. Germline trimming cut 5 bases from V and 6 bases from J; bases unmatched to any gene: 11. The full variable domain, rest sourced from reference TRBV7-9 and TRBJ2-1, is DTGVSQNPRHKITKRGQNVTFRCDPISEHNRLYWYRQTLGQGPEFLTYFQNEAQLEKSRLLSDRFSAERPKGSFSTLEIQRTEQGDSAMYLCASSPPGQGKVNEQFFGPGTRLTVL.

This chain links TRBV7-9 with TRBJ1-6; D unresolved. Germline V CDR1 and CDR2: SEHNR, FQNEAQ (reference sequence). Trimming removed 9 bases from V and 3 bases from J, with 12 bases in between. This CDR3 spans 14 amino acids. The CDR3 loop reads CASGPVLYNSPLHF. CDR3 coding DNA: TGTGCCAGTGGGCCAGTCCTCTATAATTCACCCCTCCACTTT. The complete variable domain, with remaining parts taken from reference TRBV7-9 and TRBJ1-6, reads DTGVSQNPRHKITKRGQNVTFRCDPISEHNRLYWYRQTLGQGPEFLTYFQNEAQLEKSRLLSDRFSAERPKGSFSTLEIQRTEQGDSAMYLCASGPVLYNSPLHFGNGTRLTVT.

V and J are TRBV27 and TRBJ2-7, with TRBD1 matching over 9 bases. The germline CDR1 and CDR2 sequences are MNHEY and SMNVEV (reference sequence). After removal of 8 bases from V and 5 bases from J, the junction contained 13 bases not matched to a gene. CDR3 length: 15 amino acids. The CDR3 region has the DNA TGTGCCAGCTTAAAAACGGGACAGGGTAATGACGAGCAGTACTTC. It codes for CASLKTGQGNDEQYF.

The chain combines TRBV9 with TRBJ1-4; TRBD1 matches at 8 bases. CDR3 length: 15 residues. Unmatched junction bases numbered 6, after V lost 4 bases and J lost 4 bases. Germline V CDR1 and CDR2: SGDLS, YYNGEE. In DNA form, the CDR3 reads TGTGCCAGCAGCTCAGGACAGGGCGATAATGAAAAACTGTTTTTT. This sequence encodes CASSSGQGDNEKLFF. The full variable domain, in which reference TRBV9 and TRBJ1-4 provide the parts outside the CDR3, is DSGVTQTPKHLITATGQRVTLRCSPRSGDLSVYWYQQSLDQGLQFLIQYYNGEERAKGNILERFSAQQFPDLHSELNLSSLELGDSALYFCASSSGQGDNEKLFFGSGTQLSVL.

The chain links TRBV27 to TRBJ1-5; unclear D gene. CDR3 length: 15 residues. Germline-derived CDR1 and CDR2 are MNHEY and SMNVEV (reference sequence). The ends were cut back, 2 bases at V and 4 bases at J, with 12 bases in the middle. The CDR3 DNA sequence: TGTGCCAGCAGTTTAGACCCCATGACTAATCAGCCCCAGCATTTT. It encodes CASSLDPMTNQPQHF.

This chain connects TRBV7-6 to TRBJ1-6; 7 nucleotides align to TRBD1. Germline lookup yields CDR1 SGHVS and CDR2 FNYEAQ. This CDR3 has 18 amino acids. Germline trimming cut 1 base from V and 5 bases from J; bases unmatched to any gene: 11. The CDR3 nucleotides are TGTGCCAGCAGCTTAGGGCCCGGTTGGACAGGAGATAATTCACCCCTCCACTTT. Translated: CASSLGPGWTGDNSPLHF.

V usage is TRBV10-3 and J usage is TRBJ1-1; 9 bases agree with TRBD1. Germline V gene data show CDR1 as ENHRY and CDR2 as SYGVKD. J gave up 1 base and V 3 bases, and 3 bases lay outside the gene matches. This CDR3 is 15 amino acids long. The CDR3 protein is CAISDWDRANTEAFF. The DNA for the CDR3 is TGTGCCATCAGTGACTGGGACAGGGCGAACACTGAAGCTTTCTTT.

The genes are TRBV19 and TRBJ2-3, with TRBD1 identical over 8 bases. This CDR3 is 13 amino acids long. In germline, CDR1 is LNHDA, CDR2 SQIVND (reference sequence). V gave up 5 bases and J gave up 5 bases; unmatched junction bases: 3. The CDR3 reads CASSDRGGDTQYF. In DNA form, the CDR3 reads TGTGCCAGTAGTGACAGGGGAGGAGATACGCAGTATTTT.

V and J are TRBV4-1 and TRBJ1-1; tentatively, D is TRBD1 (6 bases). Germline-derived CDR1 and CDR2 are MGHRA and YSYEKL. This CDR3 contains 15 residues. Trimming stripped 0 bases from V and 6 bases from J, with 14 bases between. CDR3 DNA: TGCGCCAGCAGCCAAGAGAGTGGCAGGGGAGCTGAAGCTTTCTTT. This codes for CASSQESGRGAEAFF.

This clone showed up just once. The chain recombines TRBV7-9 with TRBJ1-3; no clear D. The CDR3 runs to 14 residues. Trimming left V 5 bases short and J 0 bases short, with 8 bases between. Germline CDR1 SEHNR, CDR2 FQNEAQ (reference sequence). The CDR3 DNA sequence: TGTGCCAGCAGCCCATGGAGCTCTGGAAACACCATATATTTT. This encodes CASSPWSSGNTIYF.

This chain joins TRBV29-1 and TRBJ1-1, with 7 bases lining up with TRBD1. CDR1 and CDR2 (germline): SQVTM, ANQGSEA. Trimming at V came to 3 bases and at J to 6 bases, leaving 7 bases not matched to a gene. The CDR3 length is 13 residues. The CDR3 reads CSVDRGRGSEAFF. Written as DNA, the CDR3 is TGCAGCGTTGATAGGGGGCGTGGGTCTGAAGCTTTCTTT.